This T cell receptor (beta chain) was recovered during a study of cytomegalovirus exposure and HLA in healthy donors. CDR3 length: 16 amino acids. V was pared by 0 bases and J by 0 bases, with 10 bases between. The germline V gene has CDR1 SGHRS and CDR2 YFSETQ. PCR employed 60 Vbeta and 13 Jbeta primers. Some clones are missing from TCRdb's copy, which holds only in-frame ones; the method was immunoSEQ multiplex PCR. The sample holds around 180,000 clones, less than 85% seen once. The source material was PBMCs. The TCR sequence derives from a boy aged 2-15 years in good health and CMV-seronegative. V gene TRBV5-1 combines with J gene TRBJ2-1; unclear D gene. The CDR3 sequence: CASSLVGRSSYNEQFF. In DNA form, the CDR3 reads TGCGCCAGCAGCTTGGTGGGTCGGAGCTCCTACAATGAGCAGTTCTTC. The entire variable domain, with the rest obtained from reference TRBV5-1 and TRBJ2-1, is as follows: KAGVTQTPRYLIKTRGQQVTLSCSPISGHRSVSWYQQTPGQGLQFLFEYFSETQRNKGNFPGRFSGRQFSNSRSEMNVSTLELGDSALYLCASSLVGRSSYNEQFFGPGTRLTVL.